This entry is about one T cell receptor (beta chain). The sample originates from a study of blood T cell repertoires in COVID-19. Across the study: COVID-19 samples, acute and convalescent, were from the United States, Italy and Spain. Sources were T cells, B-cell-depleted T cells, or PBMCs; the material itself was cDNA or gDNA.

In the original analysis: Researchers report that nucleated cell counts were estimated from reference gene primer amplification. Libraries were prepared by immunoSEQ multiplex PCR; TCRdb keeps only in-frame clonotypes and omits some of them. That table is the source of V, J and clone size, and D and trimming were worked out from the DNA. This sample has under 300,000 clones, with around 86% found just once. Trimming removed 3 bases from V and 5 bases from J; junction bases left unmatched: 15. CDR3 length: 18 amino acids. Germline lookup yields CDR1 LGHDT and CDR2 YNNKEL (reference sequence). Sequencing input: peripheral blood. The chain has TRBV3-1 (or the pseudogene TRBV3-2) and TRBJ1-4, with 7 bases that match TRBD1. The receptor was isolated from a man older than 75 with acute or convalescent COVID-19. The CDR3, as DNA: TGTGCCAGCAGCCACCTTAACCCGAGGGGGACAGCAAATGAAAAACTGTTTTTT. It is translated as CASSHLNPRGTANEKLFF.